The 19 T cell receptor beta chains given below trace back to one sample, sequenced in a study of cytomegalovirus exposure and HLA in healthy donors. The PCR had 60 Vbeta and 13 Jbeta primers. TCRdb's copy holds only in-frame clones and misses some; the assay was immunoSEQ multiplex PCR. Of about 86,000 clones listed, about 70% are singletons. The sequenced sample consisted of PBMCs. The receptors shown here come from a man aged 55 to 69 in good health and CMV-seronegative.

This clone has only a few counts. This chain uses TRBV6-5 with TRBJ1-1; no clear D gene. V was clipped by 5 bases and J by 5 bases, with 15 bases between them. This CDR3 spans 14 amino acids. Germline CDR1 MNHEY, CDR2 SVGAGI. The CDR3 loop reads CASSVWVGETEAFF. Here the CDR3 DNA reads TGTGCCAGCAGTGTGTGGGTGGGCGAGACTGAAGCTTTCTTT.

The chain has TRBV5-1 and TRBJ2-5; D might be TRBD1 (5 bases). Germline V gene data show CDR1 as SGHRS and CDR2 as YFSETQ. The V gene lost 2 bases and the J gene lost 5 bases, with 16 bases spanning the gap. This CDR3 contains 15 residues. In DNA, the CDR3 is TGCGCCAGCAGCTTAGTGGCTGGGGCTGGGGAGACCCAGTACTTC. It yields the protein CASSLVAGAGETQYF.

The chain uses TRBV4-2 and TRBJ2-5; TRBD1 matches 9 bases. Per germline, CDR1 LGHNA and CDR2 YNFKEQ. Trimming cost V 0 bases and J 4 bases; bases outside gene matches: 0. This CDR3 is built from 14 residues. As DNA, the CDR3 is TGTGCCAGCAGCCAAGAGGGACAGGGAGAGACCCAGTACTTC. This gives the protein CASSQEGQGETQYF.

The chain uses TRBV28 and TRBJ2-7, with 8 positions matching TRBD2. The CDR3 is 14 amino acids. After removal of 6 bases from V and 1 base from J, the junction contained 5 bases not matched to a gene. CDR1 and CDR2 (germline): MDHEN, SYDVKM. The CDR3 sequence: CASRIAGNSYEQYF. The CDR3 region has the DNA TGTGCCAGCAGAATAGCGGGAAATTCCTACGAGCAGTACTTC.

CDR3 DNA sequence: TGCAGCGTTGTAAGCCTAAACAATGAGCAGTTCTTC. Amino acids: CSVVSLNNEQFF. The chain combines TRBV29-1 with TRBJ2-1; the D is unclear. The CDR3 is 12 residues long. Germline V gives CDR1 SQVTM, CDR2 ANQGSEA. V lost 4 bases and J lost 5, with 9 bases in between.

The chain recombines TRBV28 with TRBJ2-3; D call uncertain. There are 11 residues in the CDR3. CDR1 is MDHEN, CDR2 SYDVKM, per germline. V was cut by 8 bases and J by 9 bases, with 12 bases left in between. The CDR3 loop reads CASGHDQTQYF. CDR3 DNA: TGTGCCAGCGGGCACGACCAGACGCAGTATTTT. Looking up the rest from reference TRBV28 and TRBJ2-3 gives the full variable domain: DVKVTQSSRYLVKRTGEKVFLECVQDMDHENMFWYRQDPGLGLRLIYFSYDVKMKEKGDIPEGYSVSREKKERFSLILESASTNQTSMYLCASGHDQTQYFGPGTRLTVL.

The chain combines TRBV6-5 with TRBJ1-2; tentatively, D is TRBD1 (5 bases). V was clipped by 7 bases and J by 6 bases, with 15 bases between them. CDR3 size: 13 residues. CDR1 MNHEY and CDR2 SVGAGI come from the germline V gene. CDR3 sequence: CASTPSVQDGYTF. For the CDR3, the DNA is TGTGCCAGCACCCCCTCCGTACAGGATGGCTACACCTTC.

The sample holds a few counts of this clone. The rearrangement links TRBV6-5 to TRBJ2-5, with 9 bases aligning to TRBD1. V dropped 8 bases and J dropped 6; count of bases not matched to a gene: 4. This CDR3 is built from 12 residues. Germline CDR1 reads MNHEY; CDR2 reads SVGAGI. CDR3 DNA: TGTGCCAGCGCGACAGGGGGAAAGACCCAGTACTTC. This codes for CASATGGKTQYF.

This chain links TRBV6-1 with TRBJ1-4; no reliable D call. There are 11 residues in the CDR3. Germline V gene data show CDR1 as MNHNS and CDR2 as SASEGT. Trimming took 8 bases from V and 3 from J, leaving 4 bases between them. Here the CDR3 DNA reads TGTGCCAGCCAGGCTAATGAAAAACTGTTTTTT. Residues: CASQANEKLFF.

This chain uses TRBV19 with TRBJ2-7; D call uncertain. There are 16 residues in the CDR3. CDR1 and CDR2 from the germline V gene are LNHDA and SQIVND (reference sequence). Trimming removed 6 bases at V and 3 bases at J, with 21 bases between. DNA for the CDR3: TGTGCCAGTAGCCCCAGCTTTCAACTGGCAGGCTACGAGCAGTACTTC. Protein sequence: CASSPSFQLAGYEQYF.

This chain links TRBV4-1 with TRBJ2-2; D unclear. V was clipped by 3 bases and J by 5 bases, with 16 bases between them. CDR1 is MGHRA and CDR2 is YSYEKL in the germline V gene. The CDR3 sequence is 16 residues long. CDR3 in DNA: TGCGCCAGCAGCCAGAGAGGTATCCTTGGGACCGGGGAGCTGTTTTTT. This translates into CASSQRGILGTGELFF.

This chain links TRBV11-3 with TRBJ2-6, with TRBD1 matching 8 bases. Germline V CDR1 and CDR2: SGHNT, YENEEA. This CDR3 is built from 16 residues. Unmatched junction bases numbered 9, after V lost 11 bases and J lost 0 bases. CDR3 in DNA: TGTGCCTCAACGGGACAGGCGGACTCTGGGGCCAACGTCCTGACTTTC. It specifies CASTGQADSGANVLTF. The full variable domain, its missing parts supplied by reference TRBV11-3 and TRBJ2-6, is EAGVVQSPRYKIIEKKQPVAFWCNPISGHNTLYWYLQNLGQGPELLIRYENEEAVDDSQLPKDRFSAERLKGVDSTLKIQPAELGDSAVYLCASTGQADSGANVLTFGAGSRLTVL.

CDR3 sequence reads: CASSSGPNTEAFF. CDR3 DNA sequence: TGTGCCAGCAGCTCCGGTCCGAACACTGAAGCTTTCTTT. V is TRBV9 and J is TRBJ1-1; no definite D call. V shed 4 bases and J shed 1 base, with 8 bases lying between them. Germline CDR1 and CDR2: SGDLS and YYNGEE. The CDR3 spans 13 residues.

V usage is TRBV7-2 and J usage is TRBJ1-1; D unclear. Germline CDR1 reads SGHTA; CDR2 reads FQGNSA. V lost 5 bases and J 1 base, leaving 11 bases between the germline ends. This CDR3 spans 14 amino acids. CDR3 loop: CASSGLIWNTEAFF. DNA for the CDR3: TGTGCCAGCAGCGGCCTGATTTGGAACACTGAAGCTTTCTTT.

This clone was observed a handful of times. V and J are TRBV11-2 and TRBJ1-6, with D unresolved. Trimming removed 3 bases at V and 12 bases at J, with 21 bases between. The CDR3 consists of 16 residues. Looked up from germline, CDR1 is SGHAT and CDR2 is FQNNGV. CDR3 bases: TGTGCCAGCAGCTTTGGTAGTGAGGGATTTATGGTACCCCTCCACTTT. This translates into CASSFGSEGFMVPLHF.

The chain links TRBV7-6 to TRBJ2-5, with D unresolved. CDR1 is SGHVS and CDR2 is FNYEAQ in the germline V gene. The CDR3 has 12 amino acids. V lost 4 bases to trimming and J lost 2 bases, with 5 bases between them. CDR3 sequence (DNA): TGTGCCAGCAGCTCCCTTCAAGAGACCCAGTACTTC. It translates to CASSSLQETQYF.

The chain couples TRBV10-3 to TRBJ1-5, with D unresolved. In germline, CDR1 is ENHRY, CDR2 SYGVKD. This CDR3 has 12 residues. V was cut by 6 bases and J by 5 bases, with 8 bases left in between. The CDR3 loop is CAIRGVDQPQHF. As DNA, the CDR3 is TGTGCCATCAGGGGCGTCGATCAGCCCCAGCATTTT.

In its sample, this clone was seen a few times. The CDR3 nucleotides are TGTGCCAGCACCCAGGGGGCAGATACGCAGTATTTT. Translated, it gives CASTQGADTQYF. The chain couples TRBV7-2 to TRBJ2-3, with 7 bases aligning to TRBD1. The V gene end was trimmed by 7 bases and the J gene end by 4 bases; junction bases not matched to a gene: 2. The CDR3 contains 12 residues. Germline loops: CDR1 SGHTA, CDR2 FQGNSA.

The V call is TRBV5-4, the J call TRBJ2-5; TRBD2 matches at 16 bases. Germline V gene lookup returns CDR1 SGHNT and CDR2 YYREEE (reference sequence). The CDR3 is 16 amino acids. The ends lost 5 bases at V and 5 bases at J; junction bases unmatched: 6. CDR3 residues: CASSSGTSGGAETQYF. The CDR3, as DNA: TGTGCCAGCAGTTCAGGGACTAGCGGGGGGGCGGAGACCCAGTACTTC.